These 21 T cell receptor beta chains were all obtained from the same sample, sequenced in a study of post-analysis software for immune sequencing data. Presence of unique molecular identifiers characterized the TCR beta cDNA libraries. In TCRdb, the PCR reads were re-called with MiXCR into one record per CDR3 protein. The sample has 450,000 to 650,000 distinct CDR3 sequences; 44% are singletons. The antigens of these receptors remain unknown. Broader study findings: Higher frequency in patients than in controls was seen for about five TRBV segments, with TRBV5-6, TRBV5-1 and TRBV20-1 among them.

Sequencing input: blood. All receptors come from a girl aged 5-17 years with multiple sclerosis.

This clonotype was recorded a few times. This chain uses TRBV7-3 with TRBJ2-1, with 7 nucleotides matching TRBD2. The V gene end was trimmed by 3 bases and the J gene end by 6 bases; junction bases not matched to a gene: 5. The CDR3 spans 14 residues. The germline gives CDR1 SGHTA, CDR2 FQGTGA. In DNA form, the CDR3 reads TGTGCCAGCAGCTTGCTGGGGGGGAGCAATGAGCAGTTCTTC. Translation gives CASSLLGGSNEQFF.

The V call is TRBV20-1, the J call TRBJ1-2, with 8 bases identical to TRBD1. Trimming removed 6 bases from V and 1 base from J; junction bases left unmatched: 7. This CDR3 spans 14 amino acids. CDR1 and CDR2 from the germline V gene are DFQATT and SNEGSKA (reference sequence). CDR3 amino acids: CSAVPGGVNYGYTF. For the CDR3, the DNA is TGCAGTGCAGTACCAGGGGGCGTTAACTATGGCTACACCTTC.

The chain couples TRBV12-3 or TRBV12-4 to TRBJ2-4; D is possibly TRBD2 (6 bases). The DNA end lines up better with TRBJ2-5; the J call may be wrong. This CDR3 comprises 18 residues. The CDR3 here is CASSRGKGSKVYQETQYF. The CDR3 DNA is TGTGCCAGCAGTCGGGGGAAGGGGTCGAAGGTCTATCAAGAGACCCAGTACTTC.

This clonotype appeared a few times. This CDR3 reads CASAKGRNDNYEQYF. The CDR3 DNA reads TGCGCCAGCGCAAAGGGGCGGAATGATAACTACGAGCAGTACTTC. The V call is TRBV5-1, the J call TRBJ2-7, with TRBD1 as a possible D gene (5 bases). V was cut by 7 bases and J by 3 bases, with 20 bases left in between. The CDR3 runs 15 residues. Germline V gene lookup returns CDR1 SGHRS and CDR2 YFSETQ.

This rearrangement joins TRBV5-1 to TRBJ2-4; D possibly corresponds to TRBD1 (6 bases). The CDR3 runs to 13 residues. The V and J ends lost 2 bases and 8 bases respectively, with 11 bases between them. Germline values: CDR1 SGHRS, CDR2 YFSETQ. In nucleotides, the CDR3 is TGCGCCAGCAGCTTTACAGGGCCCGACATTCAGTACTTC. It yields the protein CASSFTGPDIQYF.

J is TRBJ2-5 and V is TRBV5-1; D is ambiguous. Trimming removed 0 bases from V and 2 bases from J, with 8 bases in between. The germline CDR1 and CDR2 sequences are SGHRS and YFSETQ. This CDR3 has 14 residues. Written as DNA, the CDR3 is TGCGCCAGCAGCTTGGGACACTCACAAGAGACCCAGTACTTC. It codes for CASSLGHSQETQYF.

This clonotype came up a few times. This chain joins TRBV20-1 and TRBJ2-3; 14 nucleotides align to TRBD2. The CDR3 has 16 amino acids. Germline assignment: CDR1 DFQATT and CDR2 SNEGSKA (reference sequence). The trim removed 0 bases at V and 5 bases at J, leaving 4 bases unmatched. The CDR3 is CSARDPGLAGGDTQYF. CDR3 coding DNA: TGCAGTGCTAGAGACCCTGGACTAGCGGGGGGAGATACGCAGTATTTT.

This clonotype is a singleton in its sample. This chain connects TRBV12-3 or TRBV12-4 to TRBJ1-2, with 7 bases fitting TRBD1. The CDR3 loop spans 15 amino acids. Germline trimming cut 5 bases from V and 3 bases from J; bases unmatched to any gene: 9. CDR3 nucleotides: TGTGCCAGCAGTCCCCAGGGGGGAGACTACTATGGCTACACCTTC. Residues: CASSPQGGDYYGYTF.

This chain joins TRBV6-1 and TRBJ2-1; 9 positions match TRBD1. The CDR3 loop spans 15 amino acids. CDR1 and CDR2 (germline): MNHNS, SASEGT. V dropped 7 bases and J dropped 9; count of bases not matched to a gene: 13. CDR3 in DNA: TGTGCCAGCACCCACCAGGGCTGGACAGGGGTTGAGCAGTTCTTC. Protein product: CASTHQGWTGVEQFF.

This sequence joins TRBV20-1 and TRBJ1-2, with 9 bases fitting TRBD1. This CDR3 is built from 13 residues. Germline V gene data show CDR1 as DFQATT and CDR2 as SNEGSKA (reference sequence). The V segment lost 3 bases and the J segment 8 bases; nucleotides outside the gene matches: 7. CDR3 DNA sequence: TGCAGTGCTAGTAAACAGGGGGCGCGGGGCTACACCTTC. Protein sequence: CSASKQGARGYTF.

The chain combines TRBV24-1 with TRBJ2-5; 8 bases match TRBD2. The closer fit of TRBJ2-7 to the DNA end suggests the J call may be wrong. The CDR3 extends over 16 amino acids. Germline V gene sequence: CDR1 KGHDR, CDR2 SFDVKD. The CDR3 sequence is CATSDYTSGRAGEQYF. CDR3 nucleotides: TGTGCCACCAGTGATTATACCAGCGGGAGAGCGGGCGAGCAGTACTTC.

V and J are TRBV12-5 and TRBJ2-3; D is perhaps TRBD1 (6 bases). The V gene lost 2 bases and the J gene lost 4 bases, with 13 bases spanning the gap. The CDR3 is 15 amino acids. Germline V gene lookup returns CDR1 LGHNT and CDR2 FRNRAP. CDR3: CASGLSTTGPDTQYF. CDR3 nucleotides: TGTGCTAGTGGTTTGTCGACTACAGGGCCAGATACGCAGTATTTT.

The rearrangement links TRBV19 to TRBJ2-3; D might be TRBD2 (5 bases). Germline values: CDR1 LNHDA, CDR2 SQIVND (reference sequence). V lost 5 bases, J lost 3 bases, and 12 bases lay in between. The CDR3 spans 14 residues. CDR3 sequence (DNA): TGTGCCAGTAGTTCCTTAGCGACTACAGATACGCAGTATTTT. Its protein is CASSSLATTDTQYF.

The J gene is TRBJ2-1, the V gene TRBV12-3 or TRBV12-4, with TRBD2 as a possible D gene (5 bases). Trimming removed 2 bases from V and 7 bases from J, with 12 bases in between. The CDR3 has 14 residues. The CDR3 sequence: CASSLRGFTNEQFF. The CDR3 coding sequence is TGTGCCAGCAGTTTACGGGGATTCACGAATGAGCAGTTCTTC.

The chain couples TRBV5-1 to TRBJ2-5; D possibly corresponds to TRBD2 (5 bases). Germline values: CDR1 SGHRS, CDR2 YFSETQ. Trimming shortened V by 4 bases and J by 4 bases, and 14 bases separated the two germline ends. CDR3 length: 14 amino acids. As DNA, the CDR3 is TGCGCCAGCAGCGAGGAGGCTGTCACAGAGACCCAGTACTTC. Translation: CASSEEAVTETQYF.

The CDR3 sequence is CASSFLAGGPGEQYF. The CDR3, as DNA: TGTGCCAGCAGTTTTCTAGCGGGAGGGCCGGGCGAGCAGTACTTC. V usage is TRBV6-5 and J usage is TRBJ2-7; TRBD2 aligns across 12 bases. V shed 4 bases and J 6 bases; nucleotides not matched to a gene: 7. The CDR3 is made up of 15 amino acids. CDR1 and CDR2 (germline): MNHEY, SVGAGI.

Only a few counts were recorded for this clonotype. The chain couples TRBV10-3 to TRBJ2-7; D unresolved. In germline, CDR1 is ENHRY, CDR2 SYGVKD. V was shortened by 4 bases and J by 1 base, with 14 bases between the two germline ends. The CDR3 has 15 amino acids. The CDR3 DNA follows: TGTGCCATCAGTGTCAAATCGCCCGGGTCCTACGAGCAGTACTTC. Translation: CAISVKSPGSYEQYF.

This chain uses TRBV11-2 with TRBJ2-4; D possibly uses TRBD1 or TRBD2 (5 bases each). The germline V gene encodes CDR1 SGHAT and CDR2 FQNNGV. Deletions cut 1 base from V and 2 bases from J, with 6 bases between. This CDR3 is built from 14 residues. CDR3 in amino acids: CASSLGGPKNIQYF. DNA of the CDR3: TGTGCCAGCAGCTTAGGGGGACCCAAAAACATTCAGTACTTC.

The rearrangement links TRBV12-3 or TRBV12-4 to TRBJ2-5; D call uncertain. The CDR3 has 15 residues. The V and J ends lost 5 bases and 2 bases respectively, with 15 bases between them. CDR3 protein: CASSGSWGLQETQYF. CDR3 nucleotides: TGTGCCAGCAGTGGCTCTTGGGGTTTACAAGAGACCCAGTACTTC.

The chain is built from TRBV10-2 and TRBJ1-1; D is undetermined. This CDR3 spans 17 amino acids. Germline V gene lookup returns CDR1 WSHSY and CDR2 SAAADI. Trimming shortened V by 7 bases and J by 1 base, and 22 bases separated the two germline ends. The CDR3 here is CASNTYPSEPRNTEAFF. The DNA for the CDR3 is TGCGCCAGCAATACCTACCCGTCTGAGCCAAGGAACACTGAAGCTTTCTTT.

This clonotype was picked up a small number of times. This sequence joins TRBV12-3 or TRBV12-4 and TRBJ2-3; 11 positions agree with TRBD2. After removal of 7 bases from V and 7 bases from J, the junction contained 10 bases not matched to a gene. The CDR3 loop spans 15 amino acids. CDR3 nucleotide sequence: TGTGCCAGCACCCTGGGGACTAGCGGCCCGAATACGCAGTATTTT. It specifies CASTLGTSGPNTQYF.